This paragraph reports one T cell receptor beta chain. The data were obtained in a study of blood T cell repertoires in COVID-19. Study members were between about 18 and 95 years old and lived in 25 or so US regions. Clones were sequenced by immunoSEQ multiplex PCR, and TCRdb holds only the in-frame ones, with some missing. Counted here are a few hundred thousand clones, 65% to 85% occurring once; the ten biggest clones make up about 6.6%. This sequence originates from a woman between 40 and 50 years old who had recovered from COVID-19. The source material was PBMCs or T cells enriched from blood (not recorded which).

The CDR3 region is CASIRTGGLATNEKLFF. Here the CDR3 DNA reads TGTGCCAGCATCCGGACAGGGGGCCTTGCAACTAATGAAAAACTGTTTTTT. The rearrangement joins TRBV2 to TRBJ1-4; 11 positions match TRBD1. CDR1 and CDR2 from the germline V gene are SNHLY and FYNNEI. The junction had 7 bases not matched to a gene; V was cut back by 7 bases and J by 0 bases. CDR3 length equals 17 residues.